This TCR beta chain was identified during a study of blood T cell repertoires in COVID-19. Study-level background: Samples representing acute and convalescent COVID-19 were sourced from the United States, Italy and Spain.

Assay used: immunoSEQ multiplex PCR; TCRdb lists only in-frame clones, some missing. This table holds approximately 100,000 clones, roughly 87% found once. Germline lookup yields CDR1 SGHVS and CDR2 FNYEAQ. Trimming at V came to 5 bases and at J to 5 bases, leaving 9 bases not matched to a gene. There are 16 residues in the CDR3. The origin of this receptor is a human donor in a cohort sampled during active COVID-19. What was sequenced was peripheral blood. This chain joins TRBV7-6 and TRBJ2-1; the match to TRBD2 covers 10 bases. The CDR3 sequence: CASSRIAGGLNNEQFF. DNA for the CDR3: TGTGCCAGCAGCAGAATAGCGGGGGGCCTAAACAATGAGCAGTTCTTC. Full variable domain (missing parts from reference TRBV7-6 and TRBJ2-1): GAGVSQSPRYKVTKRGQDVALRCDPISGHVSLYWYRQALGQGPEFLTYFNYEAQQDKSGLPNDRFSAERPEGSISTLTIQRTEQRDSAMYRCASSRIAGGLNNEQFFGPGTRLTVL.